Listed here is a single T cell receptor beta chain. The source of the sample is a study of T cell changes during pregnancy in multiple sclerosis. Generated by immunoSEQ multiplex PCR, the TCRdb table keeps only in-frame clones and is missing some. This table has around 100,000 clones, 92% appearing once. CDR1 is SQVTM, CDR2 ANQGSEA, per germline. The CDR3 sequence is 12 residues long. Trimming took off 6 bases at V and 11 bases at J, with 16 bases between the two ends. The clonotype was recovered from a female donor with multiple sclerosis, enrolled in a pregnancy study. Specimen: peripheral blood, collected in the third trimester of pregnancy. The chain couples TRBV29-1 to TRBJ1-4, with D possibly TRBD1 on 5 matching bases. The CDR3 DNA is TGCAGCGTGGGAAACAACGGGGGGAAACTGTTTTTT. Residues: CSVGNNGGKLFF.